These 32 T cell receptor beta chains originate from one sample sequenced in a study of T cell responses to AZD1222 COVID-19 vaccine. TCRdb keeps only in-frame clones here, not all; method: immunoSEQ multiplex PCR. Here the sample spans more than 100,000 clones, roughly 85% being singletons. The sequences come from peripheral blood, collected on day 0 of AZD1222 vaccination. These receptors were collected from an adult in good health.

The chain carries TRBV29-1 and TRBJ2-2, with a possible D match to TRBD1 (6 bases). The CDR3 length is 12 residues. Germline loops: CDR1 SQVTM, CDR2 ANQGSEA. The germline V and J ends were trimmed by 7 bases and 5 bases, with 11 bases remaining between them. The CDR3 region is CSGQGPTGELFF. The CDR3 DNA sequence: TGCAGCGGGCAGGGGCCGACCGGGGAGCTGTTTTTT.

The chain has TRBV28 and TRBJ2-5, with D possibly TRBD1 on 5 matching bases. The CDR3 runs 14 residues. The ends were cut back, 4 bases at V and 4 bases at J, with 13 bases in the middle. Per germline, CDR1 MDHEN and CDR2 SYDVKM. The CDR3 loop reads CASSSEDTGETQYF. The CDR3 region has the DNA TGTGCCAGCAGTTCTGAGGACACGGGAGAGACCCAGTACTTC.

This chain uses TRBV5-5 with TRBJ1-5; D is perhaps TRBD1 (6 bases). V gave up 0 bases and J gave up 4 bases, with 11 bases separating them. Germline V CDR1 and CDR2: SGHKS, YYEKEE (reference sequence). The CDR3 has 15 residues. This CDR3 is CASSLGARGNQPQHF. The CDR3 DNA sequence: TGTGCCAGCAGCTTGGGGGCCAGGGGAAATCAGCCCCAGCATTTT.

J is TRBJ1-4 and V is TRBV6-1; D unclear. Per germline, CDR1 MNHNS and CDR2 SASEGT. The CDR3 has 12 residues. V lost 2 bases to trimming and J lost 7 bases, with 5 bases between them. CDR3 DNA: TGTGCCAGCAGTGAACGAGGTGAAAAACTGTTTTTT. Protein product: CASSERGEKLFF.

The chain joins TRBV6-5 to TRBJ1-3; possible D gene TRBD1, 6 bases. CDR1 is MNHEY, CDR2 SVGAGI, per germline. The CDR3 totals 14 residues. Trimming stripped 6 bases from V and 4 bases from J, with 13 bases between. The CDR3 nucleotides are TGTGCCAGCAGCCAACAGGGTGGCGGAAACACCATATATTTT. Translating gives CASSQQGGGNTIYF.

This chain links TRBV6-1 with TRBJ1-5, with D tentatively TRBD1 (5 bases). Trimming cost V 1 base and J 9 bases, with 10 bases left between them. CDR1 and CDR2 from the germline V gene are MNHNS and SASEGT. This CDR3 is built from 13 residues. The CDR3 loop is CASSEDDSAPQHF. In DNA, the CDR3 is TGTGCCAGCAGTGAAGACGACAGCGCGCCCCAGCATTTT.

The rearrangement links TRBV30 to TRBJ2-7; no clear D gene. Germline V lookup: CDR1 GTSNPN, CDR2 SVGIG (reference sequence). V lost 3 bases, J lost 3 bases, and 9 bases lay in between. This CDR3 contains 12 residues. CDR3 amino acids: CAWRPSGYEQYF. The CDR3 DNA reads as TGTGCCTGGAGACCCTCGGGCTACGAGCAGTACTTC.

The chain uses TRBV6-1 and TRBJ2-7; 7 bases align to TRBD2. V was pared by 2 bases and J by 9 bases, with 13 bases of the junction left unmatched. Germline loops: CDR1 MNHNS, CDR2 SASEGT. CDR3 length equals 15 residues. The CDR3 loop reads CASSESERDYAGQYF. Written as DNA, the CDR3 is TGTGCCAGCAGTGAATCCGAGCGGGACTACGCGGGGCAGTACTTC.

This clone has just a few counts. The chain is built from TRBV30 and TRBJ2-7; TRBD2 aligns across 8 bases. The germline CDR1 and CDR2 sequences are GTSNPN and SVGIG (reference sequence). The CDR3 has 19 amino acids. J was trimmed by 2 bases and V by 7 bases; bases with no gene match: 25. The CDR3 DNA follows: TGTGCCTCCCTAATCTTACGGGGTCGACTACCGGGGGGGACCTACGAGCAGTACTTC. It specifies CASLILRGRLPGGTYEQYF.

The chain employs TRBV9 and TRBJ1-3; a weak D match, TRBD1 (5 bases). The V gene's germline CDR1 is SGDLS and CDR2 YYNGEE. With 3 bases removed from V and 3 bases from J, the gap between germline ends came to 16 bases. There are 16 residues in the CDR3. The CDR3 DNA sequence: TGTGCCAGCAGCGCCACCCGGAGGGGAGATGGAAACACCATATATTTT. Its translation is CASSATRRGDGNTIYF.

The CDR3 DNA is TGTGCCAGCAGCGGGGGACTAGCGGGAGACTGGGAGCAGTACTTC. It yields the protein CASSGGLAGDWEQYF. V usage is TRBV5-4 and J usage is TRBJ2-7; TRBD2 matches at 14 bases. This CDR3 is 15 amino acids long. CDR1 SGHNT and CDR2 YYREEE come from the germline V gene (reference sequence). V was pared by 4 bases and J by 7 bases, with 7 bases of the junction left unmatched.

The chain couples TRBV2 to TRBJ1-5, with D unresolved. The CDR3 loop spans 14 amino acids. V lost 3 bases and J 7 bases, leaving 13 bases between the germline ends. The V gene's germline CDR1 is SNHLY and CDR2 FYNNEI. The CDR3 region has the DNA TGTGCCAGCAGTGAGAGGAGGAACCAACAGCCCCAGCATTTT. Translated: CASSERRNQQPQHF.

This sequence joins TRBV10-2 and TRBJ2-3; no clear D. CDR1 and CDR2 from the germline V gene are WSHSY and SAAADI. This CDR3 comprises 15 residues. With 3 bases removed from V and 0 bases from J, the gap between germline ends came to 10 bases. The DNA for the CDR3 is TGCGCCAGCAGTGAAATGTTTCCTAGCACAGATACGCAGTATTTT. This codes for CASSEMFPSTDTQYF.

This chain links TRBV5-1 with TRBJ1-2, with TRBD1 matching over 12 bases. The V and J ends lost 5 bases and 8 bases, in that order; junction bases with no gene match: 4. The CDR3 is made up of 13 amino acids. Germline V gives CDR1 SGHRS, CDR2 YFSETQ. The CDR3 reads CASRPGTGGGYTF. Written as DNA, the CDR3 is TGCGCCAGCAGACCCGGGACAGGGGGCGGCTACACCTTC.

The genes are TRBV30 and TRBJ2-2; 8 bases map to TRBD1. J was trimmed by 4 bases and V by 4 bases; bases with no gene match: 11. The CDR3 covers 16 residues. CDR1 is GTSNPN and CDR2 is SVGIG in the germline V gene (reference sequence). The chain's CDR3 is CAWTFGRGRGTGELFF. In DNA, the CDR3 is TGTGCCTGGACGTTTGGCAGGGGGCGCGGCACCGGGGAGCTGTTTTTT.

The V and J genes are TRBV5-1 and TRBJ1-4; D call uncertain. Trimming took off 4 bases at V and 8 bases at J, with 18 bases between the two ends. This CDR3 has 15 amino acids. CDR1 and CDR2 (germline): SGHRS, YFSETQ. The CDR3 protein is CASSRPREGGEKLFF. CDR3 nucleotide sequence: TGCGCCAGCAGCCGCCCCCGGGAGGGAGGCGAAAAACTGTTTTTT.

This chain connects TRBV6-5 to TRBJ1-2, with no clear D. V shed 5 bases and J shed 5 bases, with 12 bases lying between them. This CDR3 is built from 13 residues. Germline CDR1 and CDR2: MNHEY and SVGAGI. The CDR3 is CASSRTELYGYTF. DNA for the CDR3: TGTGCCAGCAGTAGGACCGAACTATATGGCTACACCTTC.

The genes are TRBV18 and TRBJ2-7, with D perhaps TRBD1 (6 bases). The CDR3 sequence is 13 residues long. Germline V CDR1 and CDR2: KGHSH, LQKENI. The ends were cut back, 4 bases at V and 5 bases at J, with 12 bases in the middle. The CDR3 region has the DNA TGTGCCAGCTCACTTGGCTCAGGGGACGAGCAGTACTTC. It yields the protein CASSLGSGDEQYF.

The genes are TRBV27 and TRBJ2-7; D is ambiguous. Per germline, CDR1 MNHEY and CDR2 SMNVEV (reference sequence). The CDR3 sequence is 14 residues long. V was cut by 2 bases and J by 5 bases, with 13 bases left in between. The chain's CDR3 is CASSLGRKRNEQYF. Here the CDR3 DNA reads TGTGCCAGCAGTTTAGGGCGGAAGAGGAACGAGCAGTACTTC.

V gene TRBV11-2 combines with J gene TRBJ2-7, with D hard to call. The length of the CDR3 is 12 residues. CDR1 is SGHAT and CDR2 is FQNNGV in the germline V gene. V was clipped by 5 bases and J by 0 bases, with 5 bases between them. CDR3 DNA sequence: TGTGCCAGCAGCGCAAGCTCCTACGAGCAGTACTTC. It encodes CASSASSYEQYF.

The CDR3 DNA reads TGTGCCAGCAGCCCCCTCGGAGCCCGAGGGGGCGGTGAAGCTTTCTTT. Its protein product is CASSPLGARGGGEAFF. The V gene is TRBV7-2, the J gene TRBJ1-1, with 7 nucleotides matching TRBD1. CDR3 size: 16 residues. Germline V gene lookup returns CDR1 SGHTA and CDR2 FQGNSA. With V trimmed by 5 bases and J by 7 bases, 16 bases remained unmatched.

This sequence joins TRBV6-6 and TRBJ2-3, with 7 bases that match TRBD2. V was pared by 6 bases and J by 1 base, with 7 bases of the junction left unmatched. This CDR3 spans 15 amino acids. Germline V CDR1 and CDR2: MNHNY, SVGAGI (reference sequence). The CDR3 DNA reads as TGTGCCAGCAGCGATACTAGCGACGGCACAGATACGCAGTATTTT. Translation gives CASSDTSDGTDTQYF.

This rearrangement joins TRBV5-5 to TRBJ2-7, with a possible D match to TRBD2 (5 bases). This CDR3 region has 15 residues. Per germline, CDR1 SGHKS and CDR2 YYEKEE (reference sequence). The V gene lost 0 bases and the J gene lost 3 bases, with 13 bases spanning the gap. This CDR3 reads CASSLAPPGGYEQYF. Here the CDR3 DNA reads TGTGCCAGCAGCTTGGCCCCGCCCGGAGGCTACGAGCAGTACTTC.

This sequence joins TRBV21-1 and TRBJ1-6. TRBV21-1 is a pseudogene locus. The CDR3 has 13 residues. CDR3 amino acids: CASTPRANSPLHF. The CDR3 DNA is TGTGCCAGCACCCCGCGGGCCAATTCACCCCTCCACTTT.

This sequence joins TRBV9 and TRBJ2-5, with TRBD2 matching over 7 bases. The V gene's germline CDR1 is SGDLS and CDR2 YYNGEE. The junction had 4 bases not matched to a gene; V was cut back by 3 bases and J by 5 bases. The CDR3 covers 13 residues. The CDR3 reads CASSASGGETQYF. CDR3 nucleotide sequence: TGTGCCAGCAGCGCCTCCGGGGGGGAGACCCAGTACTTC.

Only one count was recorded for this clone. The rearrangement links TRBV7-2 to TRBJ1-2, with 7 bases that match TRBD1. The V segment lost 4 bases and the J segment 7 bases; nucleotides outside the gene matches: 6. Per germline, CDR1 SGHTA and CDR2 FQGNSA. CDR3 length: 13 residues. As DNA, the CDR3 is TGTGCCAGCAGCTCCCAGGGGGAATCTGGCTACACCTTC. Encoded protein: CASSSQGESGYTF.

The rearrangement joins TRBV19 to TRBJ2-5, with D uncertain. Germline CDR1 LNHDA, CDR2 SQIVND (reference sequence). V lost 1 base and J 0 bases, leaving 6 bases between the germline ends. The CDR3 covers 14 residues. The CDR3 sequence is CASSIGVNQETQYF. Here the CDR3 DNA reads TGTGCCAGTAGTATAGGGGTAAACCAAGAGACCCAGTACTTC.

The V and J genes are TRBV11-2 and TRBJ2-7; D may match TRBD1 or TRBD2 (5 bases each). The germline V gene has CDR1 SGHAT and CDR2 FQNNGV. The V and J ends lost 5 bases and 2 bases respectively, with 22 bases between them. The CDR3 length is 17 residues. CDR3 coding DNA: TGTGCCAGCAGCCTTCCCCGGGACCCGAGGGGTACCTACGAGCAGTACTTC. It is translated as CASSLPRDPRGTYEQYF.

The chain carries TRBV11-2 and TRBJ2-7, with 8 bases matching TRBD1. Germline trimming cut 4 bases from V and 1 base from J; bases unmatched to any gene: 3. CDR3 length equals 14 residues. Germline loops: CDR1 SGHAT, CDR2 FQNNGV. CDR3 region: CASSSNRGSYEQYF. CDR3 bases: TGTGCCAGCAGCTCAAACAGGGGGTCCTACGAGCAGTACTTC.

CDR3 coding DNA: TGTGCCACCAGTGGGACAGGGGGCGGCAATGAGCAGTTCTTC. The encoded protein is CATSGTGGGNEQFF. The chain combines TRBV24-1 with TRBJ2-1; 11 positions match TRBD1. The V gene end was trimmed by 5 bases and the J gene end by 6 bases; junction bases not matched to a gene: 2. Germline V gene sequence: CDR1 KGHDR, CDR2 SFDVKD. This CDR3 region has 14 residues.

V is TRBV24-1 and J is TRBJ2-1, with D possibly matching TRBD2 (5 bases). The germline V gene has CDR1 KGHDR and CDR2 SFDVKD. The CDR3 contains 11 residues. The V and J ends lost 9 bases and 6 bases respectively, with 8 bases between them. The CDR3 region has the DNA TGTGCCACCTCACTAGTCAATGAGCAGTTCTTC. Protein: CATSLVNEQFF.

The rearrangement uses TRBV2 and TRBJ1-6; D is unclear. Trimming shortened V by 7 bases and J by 6 bases, and 13 bases separated the two germline ends. The CDR3 has 14 amino acids. In germline, CDR1 is SNHLY, CDR2 FYNNEI. The CDR3 reads CASIGFEGNSPLHF. For the CDR3, the DNA is TGTGCCAGCATCGGATTCGAGGGTAATTCACCCCTCCACTTT.